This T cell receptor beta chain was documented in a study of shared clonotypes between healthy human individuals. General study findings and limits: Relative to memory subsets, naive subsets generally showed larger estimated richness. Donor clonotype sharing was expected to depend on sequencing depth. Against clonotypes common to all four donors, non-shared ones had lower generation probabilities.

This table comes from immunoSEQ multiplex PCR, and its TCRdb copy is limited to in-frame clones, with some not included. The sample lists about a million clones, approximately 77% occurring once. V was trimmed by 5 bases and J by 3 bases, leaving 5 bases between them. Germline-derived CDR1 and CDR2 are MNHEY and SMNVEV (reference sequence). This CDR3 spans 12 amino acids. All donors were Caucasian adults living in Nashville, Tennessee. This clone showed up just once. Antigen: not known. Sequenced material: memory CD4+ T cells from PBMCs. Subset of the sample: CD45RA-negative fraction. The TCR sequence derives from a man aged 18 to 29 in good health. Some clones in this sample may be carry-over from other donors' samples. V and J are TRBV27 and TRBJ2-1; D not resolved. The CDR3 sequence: CASSPNYNEQFF. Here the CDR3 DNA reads TGTGCCAGCAGTCCCAACTACAATGAGCAGTTCTTC.